Shown below are 31 T cell receptor beta chains from a single sample sequenced in a study of cytomegalovirus exposure and HLA in healthy donors. Data came from immunoSEQ multiplex PCR; TCRdb stores just in-frame clones and leaves some out. The sample lists tens of thousands of clones; just under 95% were seen once. Material: PBMCs. These receptors were taken from a man aged 18 to 29 in good health and CMV-seropositive.

Only one count was recorded for this clone. This rearrangement joins TRBV5-1 to TRBJ2-7, with 9 bases identical to TRBD2. The V segment lost 0 bases and the J segment 3 bases; nucleotides outside the gene matches: 4. Germline CDR1 SGHRS, CDR2 YFSETQ. This CDR3 has 15 residues. In DNA form, the CDR3 reads TGCGCCAGCAGCTTGGCCAGTAGCGGGGGCTACGAGCAGTACTTC. Its protein is CASSLASSGGYEQYF.

The V call is TRBV7-9, the J call TRBJ2-7, with 9 bases aligning to TRBD2. The V segment lost 6 bases and the J segment 3 bases; nucleotides outside the gene matches: 6. This CDR3 is 14 amino acids long. Germline V gene lookup returns CDR1 SEHNR and CDR2 FQNEAQ (reference sequence). CDR3 bases: TGTGCCAGCAGTAGCGGGAGTGAAGGCTACGAGCAGTACTTC. It specifies CASSSGSEGYEQYF.

This chain joins TRBV28 and TRBJ1-2; weak D call: TRBD1 (6 bases). V gave up 5 bases and J gave up 0 bases, with 13 bases separating them. The CDR3 is made up of 15 amino acids. Germline values: CDR1 MDHEN, CDR2 SYDVKM. CDR3 loop: CASSVWTVANYGYTF. For the CDR3, the DNA is TGTGCCAGCAGTGTGTGGACAGTGGCTAACTATGGCTACACCTTC.

Only one count was recorded for this clone. The chain recombines TRBV6-1 with TRBJ1-4; D gene unclear. V was cut by 6 bases and J by 2 bases, with 13 bases left in between. CDR1 is MNHNS, CDR2 SASEGT, per germline. The CDR3 has 15 amino acids. The CDR3 loop reads CASRGLRLTNEKLFF. CDR3 in DNA: TGTGCCAGCAGGGGCCTCCGGCTTACTAATGAAAAACTGTTTTTT.

The V call is TRBV28, the J call TRBJ2-7; unclear D gene. The germline gives CDR1 MDHEN, CDR2 SYDVKM. Trimming removed 10 bases from V and 4 bases from J, with 23 bases in between. CDR3 length: 15 amino acids. This CDR3 is CATTPHGATLYEQYF. As DNA, the CDR3 is TGTGCCACCACCCCCCACGGTGCCACTCTTTACGAGCAGTACTTC.

The CDR3: CASSISGLAGGELFF. The CDR3, as DNA: TGTGCCAGTAGTATATCGGGACTAGCGGGCGGGGAGCTGTTTTTT. The chain joins TRBV19 to TRBJ2-2; 12 bases are shared with TRBD2. Germline V gives CDR1 LNHDA, CDR2 SQIVND (reference sequence). The CDR3 loop spans 15 amino acids. V shed 2 bases, J shed 7 bases, and the junction held 2 bases outside the gene matches. The full variable domain, its missing parts supplied by reference TRBV19 and TRBJ2-2, is DGGITQSPKYLFRKEGQNVTLSCEQNLNHDAMYWYRQDPGQGLRLIYYSQIVNDFQKGDIAEGYSVSREKKESFPLTVTSAQKNPTAFYLCASSISGLAGGELFFGEGSRLTVL.

J is TRBJ2-1 and V is TRBV11-1, with TRBD2 identical over 7 bases. The CDR3 runs to 15 residues. Per germline, CDR1 SGHAT and CDR2 FQDESV (reference sequence). V shed 0 bases, J shed 6 bases, and the junction held 5 bases outside the gene matches. The CDR3 reads CASSLALGGGNEQFF. CDR3 sequence (DNA): TGTGCCAGCAGCTTAGCGTTGGGCGGGGGCAATGAGCAGTTCTTC.

This clone was seen once. The rearrangement uses TRBV11-3 and TRBJ2-1; TRBD2 aligns across 9 bases. The CDR3 sequence is 15 residues long. Looked up from germline, CDR1 is SGHNT and CDR2 is YENEEA. Trimming at V came to 3 bases and at J to 6 bases, leaving 6 bases not matched to a gene. CDR3 amino acids: CASSFSAGGRNEQFF. In nucleotides, the CDR3 is TGTGCCAGCAGCTTTTCGGCGGGGGGGCGCAATGAGCAGTTCTTC. The whole variable domain, filled in from reference TRBV11-3 and TRBJ2-1, reads EAGVVQSPRYKIIEKKQPVAFWCNPISGHNTLYWYLQNLGQGPELLIRYENEEAVDDSQLPKDRFSAERLKGVDSTLKIQPAELGDSAVYLCASSFSAGGRNEQFFGPGTRLTVL.

The chain joins TRBV5-4 to TRBJ2-5; 7 nucleotides agree with TRBD2. The CDR3 totals 15 residues. Germline loops: CDR1 SGHNT, CDR2 YYREEE (reference sequence). Trimming cost V 4 bases and J 0 bases; bases outside gene matches: 6. CDR3 nucleotides: TGTGCCAGCAGCCCCGGGGGGACCCACCAAGAGACCCAGTACTTC. It codes for CASSPGGTHQETQYF.

The rearrangement joins TRBV28 to TRBJ1-2; D call uncertain. Germline CDR1 MDHEN, CDR2 SYDVKM. V was cut by 6 bases and J by 6 bases, with 23 bases left in between. The CDR3 contains 16 residues. Here the CDR3 reads CASSRPLVGSGHGYTF. CDR3 sequence (DNA): TGTGCCAGCAGCCGCCCGTTGGTGGGCTCCGGTCATGGCTACACCTTC.

This clone was recorded once. In DNA, the CDR3 is TGTGCCAGCAGCTTGGGACAGGGGGCTTTGCGTGAGCAGTACTTC. Its protein is CASSLGQGALREQYF. This sequence joins TRBV5-4 and TRBJ2-7; TRBD1 matches at 10 bases. J lost 7 bases, V lost 0 bases, and 7 bases had no gene match. This CDR3 is built from 15 residues. The germline V gene has CDR1 SGHNT and CDR2 YYREEE (reference sequence).

This rearrangement joins TRBV4-3 to TRBJ2-2; 9 bases agree with TRBD1. Germline CDR1 and CDR2: LGHNA and YSLEER. Trimming removed 2 bases from V and 3 bases from J; junction bases left unmatched: 4. CDR3 length equals 16 residues. The CDR3 nucleotides read TGCGCCAGCAGCCAATCGGGACAGGGCTACACCGGGGAGCTGTTTTTT. It specifies CASSQSGQGYTGELFF.

The gene calls are TRBV6-1 and TRBJ2-3; TRBD1 matches at 9 bases. Germline values: CDR1 MNHNS, CDR2 SASEGT. J lost 6 bases, V lost 2 bases, and 6 bases had no gene match. The CDR3 contains 15 residues. CDR3 bases: TGTGCCAGCAGTGAAAGGGGGACAGGGATTGATACGCAGTATTTT. This translates into CASSERGTGIDTQYF.

V gene TRBV27 combines with J gene TRBJ1-2; D gene ambiguous. CDR3 length: 15 amino acids. V lost 4 bases to trimming and J lost 4 bases, with 16 bases between them. Germline lookup yields CDR1 MNHEY and CDR2 SMNVEV (reference sequence). CDR3 amino acids: CASSSYPERFYGYTF. Here the CDR3 DNA reads TGTGCCAGCAGTTCTTACCCAGAGAGGTTCTATGGCTACACCTTC.

The chain recombines TRBV27 with TRBJ1-6, with 7 bases that match TRBD1. Germline CDR1 is MNHEY and CDR2 is SMNVEV (reference sequence). The trim removed 1 base at V and 10 bases at J, leaving 13 bases unmatched. CDR3 size: 17 residues. DNA for the CDR3: TGTGCCAGCAGTTTATTTCGTCCGACAGGGAACGCCTCACCCCTCCACTTT. Its protein is CASSLFRPTGNASPLHF.

This sequence joins TRBV9 and TRBJ1-5, with 9 bases that match TRBD1. The CDR3 is 16 amino acids. The germline gives CDR1 SGDLS, CDR2 YYNGEE. V shed 3 bases, J shed 1 base, and the junction held 5 bases outside the gene matches. The CDR3 is CASSDGTGPSNQPQHF. The CDR3 coding sequence is TGTGCCAGCAGCGACGGGACAGGGCCAAGCAATCAGCCCCAGCATTTT.

The chain uses TRBV2 and TRBJ2-7; 11 nucleotides align to TRBD1. This CDR3 is 14 amino acids long. In germline, CDR1 is SNHLY, CDR2 FYNNEI. V was pared by 6 bases and J by 3 bases, with 4 bases of the junction left unmatched. For the CDR3, the DNA is TGTGCCAGCAGGCCCGGGACAGGGGGCTACGAGCAGTACTTC. Residues: CASRPGTGGYEQYF.

The CDR3 reads CASSYLAGPTYEQYF. CDR3 sequence (DNA): TGTGCCAGCAGTTACTTAGCGGGGCCCACCTACGAGCAGTACTTC. V usage is TRBV6-6 and J usage is TRBJ2-7; 8 positions agree with TRBD2. Germline CDR1 is MNHNY and CDR2 is SVGAGI (reference sequence). The CDR3 has 15 amino acids. With V trimmed by 1 base and J by 2 bases, 4 bases remained unmatched.

The chain uses TRBV27 and TRBJ2-6; D perhaps matches TRBD2 (6 bases). In germline, CDR1 is MNHEY, CDR2 SMNVEV (reference sequence). The CDR3 loop spans 15 amino acids. Trimming stripped 4 bases from V and 2 bases from J, with 9 bases between. As DNA, the CDR3 is TGTGCCAGCAGTTCCTGGGGGGCTGGGGCCAACGTCCTGACTTTC. Its protein is CASSSWGAGANVLTF.

This chain connects TRBV6-6 to TRBJ1-3; a weak D match, TRBD1 (5 bases). Germline CDR1 reads MNHNY; CDR2 reads SVGAGI (reference sequence). V shed 6 bases and J shed 2 bases, with 11 bases lying between them. The CDR3 length is 14 residues. CDR3 protein: CASSRDGAGNTIYF. The DNA for the CDR3 is TGTGCCAGCAGCAGGGATGGGGCTGGAAACACCATATATTTT.

The chain is built from TRBV27 and TRBJ1-5; 7 bases agree with TRBD1. This CDR3 is built from 13 residues. Germline CDR1 MNHEY, CDR2 SMNVEV (reference sequence). The V and J ends lost 4 bases and 12 bases, in that order; junction bases with no gene match: 9. The CDR3 region has the DNA TGTGCCAGCAGTTCAGATAAACAGGGGCGCCAGCATTTT. This gives the protein CASSSDKQGRQHF.

This chain joins TRBV11-2 and TRBJ1-2; D uncertain. V lost 6 bases, J lost 3 bases, and 17 bases lay in between. The CDR3 loop spans 15 amino acids. Germline V gene sequence: CDR1 SGHAT, CDR2 FQNNGV. CDR3 amino acids: CASSLEAVGDYGYTF. DNA of the CDR3: TGTGCCAGCAGTCTTGAGGCCGTCGGGGACTATGGCTACACCTTC.

This chain joins TRBV27 and TRBJ2-7; possible D gene TRBD1, 6 bases. This CDR3 comprises 14 residues. V gave up 6 bases and J gave up 1 base, with 13 bases separating them. CDR1 is MNHEY, CDR2 SMNVEV, per germline (reference sequence). The CDR3: CASSLAQGSYEQYF. The CDR3 bases are TGTGCCAGCAGCCTCGCCCAGGGGTCCTACGAGCAGTACTTC.

The V call is TRBV18, the J call TRBJ2-2, with a possible D match to TRBD1 (6 bases). V dropped 3 bases and J dropped 9 bases, with 11 bases sitting between them. This CDR3 has 13 amino acids. Germline-derived CDR1 and CDR2 are KGHSH and LQKENI. CDR3 protein: CASSPTGQWELFF. CDR3 DNA: TGTGCCAGCTCACCCACAGGACAGTGGGAGCTGTTTTTT.

This chain connects TRBV28 to TRBJ2-5; tentatively, D is TRBD2 (5 bases). From germline, CDR1 is MDHEN and CDR2 SYDVKM. This CDR3 has 15 amino acids. The V and J ends lost 4 bases and 5 bases respectively, with 17 bases between them. CDR3 in amino acids: CASSSPLAGAETQYF. In nucleotides, the CDR3 is TGTGCCAGCAGTTCCCCGCTGGCGGGTGCGGAGACCCAGTACTTC.

The V and J genes are TRBV7-9 and TRBJ2-3, with TRBD2 matching 14 bases. J was trimmed by 2 bases and V by 3 bases; bases with no gene match: 4. Germline loops: CDR1 SEHNR, CDR2 FQNEAQ (reference sequence). CDR3 length equals 17 residues. The CDR3 is CASSLGLAGAHTDTQYF. CDR3 bases: TGTGCCAGCAGCTTGGGACTAGCGGGGGCGCACACAGATACGCAGTATTTT.

The rearrangement uses TRBV29-1 and TRBJ2-3; 10 bases line up with TRBD1. From germline, CDR1 is SQVTM and CDR2 ANQGSEA. V lost 6 bases to trimming and J lost 0 bases; unmatched junction nucleotides: 3. The CDR3 sequence is 14 residues long. This CDR3 is CSVGTGVSTDTQYF. CDR3 bases: TGCAGCGTGGGGACAGGGGTTAGCACAGATACGCAGTATTTT.

J is TRBJ2-1 and V is TRBV9; perhaps TRBD2 as D (6 bases). The CDR3 extends over 17 amino acids. From germline, CDR1 is SGDLS and CDR2 YYNGEE. With 0 bases removed from V and 5 bases from J, the gap between germline ends came to 18 bases. This chain's CDR3 is CASSVGQGLALNNEQFF. As DNA, the CDR3 is TGTGCCAGCAGCGTAGGACAAGGGCTAGCGCTAAACAATGAGCAGTTCTTC.

The chain uses TRBV15 and TRBJ2-5; D call uncertain. The CDR3 totals 14 residues. V gave up 0 bases and J gave up 5 bases, with 10 bases separating them. Germline CDR1 LNHNV, CDR2 YYDKDF (reference sequence). As DNA, the CDR3 is TGTGCCACCAGCAGAGATAAGCTGTCGGAGACCCAGTACTTC. Protein: CATSRDKLSETQYF.

The rearrangement links TRBV2 to TRBJ1-2; D not certain. The V gene's germline CDR1 is SNHLY and CDR2 FYNNEI. V dropped 1 base and J dropped 6 bases, with 6 bases sitting between them. The CDR3 loop spans 12 amino acids. The CDR3 DNA follows: TGTGCCAGCAGTGAAGATATCCATGGCTACACCTTC. The encoded protein is CASSEDIHGYTF.

The chain employs TRBV9 and TRBJ2-1, with 9 nucleotides matching TRBD2. The V gene's germline CDR1 is SGDLS and CDR2 YYNGEE. After removal of 0 bases from V and 2 bases from J, the junction contained 3 bases not matched to a gene. The CDR3 length is 16 residues. The CDR3, as DNA: TGTGCCAGCAGCGTAGGGACTAGCGCCCCCTACAATGAGCAGTTCTTC. Translated: CASSVGTSAPYNEQFF.